The 29 T cell receptor beta chains reported below all come from one sample, sequenced in a study of cytomegalovirus exposure and HLA in healthy donors. Primers: 60 Vbeta forward and 13 Jbeta reverse. Sequenced by immunoSEQ multiplex PCR; TCRdb stores in-frame clones only, minus some. The sample yields 200,000 to 250,000 clones, more than 75% seen once. The sample was PBMCs. These receptors all stem from a human donor in good health.

The chain uses TRBV5-4 and TRBJ2-2, with D tentatively TRBD2 (6 bases). The CDR3 is made up of 16 amino acids. Trimming cost V 3 bases and J 1 base, with 13 bases left between them. Germline V CDR1 and CDR2: SGHNT, YYREEE (reference sequence). CDR3 nucleotide sequence: TGTGCCAGCAGCTCCGAGACTAGAAAGAACACCGGGGAGCTGTTTTTT. Translated: CASSSETRKNTGELFF.

The CDR3 DNA follows: TGTGCCAGCAGACGGGGACAGCAAGCCAAAAACATTCAGTACTTC. The encoded protein is CASRRGQQAKNIQYF. J is TRBJ2-4 and V is TRBV5-5; 7 bases match TRBD1. The CDR3 loop spans 15 amino acids. Germline V gene lookup returns CDR1 SGHKS and CDR2 YYEKEE (reference sequence). After removal of 5 bases from V and 0 bases from J, the junction contained 5 bases not matched to a gene.

The chain carries TRBV5-6 and TRBJ2-1; 8 nucleotides agree with TRBD1. Germline V gene sequence: CDR1 SGHDT, CDR2 YYEEEE. The V segment lost 4 bases and the J segment 15 bases; nucleotides outside the gene matches: 15. The CDR3 contains 14 residues. CDR3 region: CASSLRGLDGHLFF. The DNA for the CDR3 is TGTGCCAGCAGCCTCAGGGGGCTGGACGGTCATCTGTTCTTC. Full variable domain (outside the CDR3, taken from reference TRBV5-6 and TRBJ2-1): DAGVTQSPTHLIKTRGQQVTLRCSPKSGHDTVSWYQQALGQGPQFIFQYYEEEERQRGNFPDRFSGHQFPNYSSELNVNALLLGDSALYLCASSLRGLDGHLFFGPGTRLTVL.

The V gene is TRBV5-1, the J gene TRBJ1-2; perhaps TRBD1 as D (6 bases). The CDR3 contains 15 residues. Germline loops: CDR1 SGHRS, CDR2 YFSETQ. Trimming took 4 bases from V and 0 from J, leaving 13 bases between them. The CDR3, as DNA: TGCGCCAGCAGCAGGGACACCCTAGCTAACTATGGCTACACCTTC. Its protein is CASSRDTLANYGYTF.

The chain couples TRBV10-3 to TRBJ1-4; no reliable D call. Germline V lookup: CDR1 ENHRY, CDR2 SYGVKD. This CDR3 region has 14 residues. V was clipped by 6 bases and J by 6 bases, with 14 bases between them. The CDR3 loop is CAISPVIGDEKLFF. The CDR3 nucleotides read TGTGCCATCAGCCCTGTAATCGGTGATGAAAAACTGTTTTTT.

The chain employs TRBV7-6 and TRBJ2-5; 8 bases line up with TRBD2. V shed 1 base and J 5 bases; nucleotides not matched to a gene: 12. Germline CDR1 is SGHVS and CDR2 is FNYEAQ. The CDR3 spans 17 residues. The CDR3 bases are TGTGCCAGCAGCTTAGTTACCAGCGGGAGCCTTGGGGAGACCCAGTACTTC. Amino acid sequence: CASSLVTSGSLGETQYF.

This chain links TRBV5-1 with TRBJ1-4; TRBD1 matches 9 bases. The CDR3 loop spans 14 amino acids. Trimming took 3 bases from V and 5 from J; bases not matched to a gene: 2. Germline lookup yields CDR1 SGHRS and CDR2 YFSETQ. CDR3: CASSSGTGNEKLFF. CDR3 DNA: TGCGCCAGCAGCTCCGGGACAGGGAATGAAAAACTGTTTTTT.

V and J are TRBV18 and TRBJ2-5, with 9 bases lining up with TRBD2. The V gene end was trimmed by 5 bases and the J gene end by 3 bases; junction bases not matched to a gene: 4. The germline CDR1 and CDR2 sequences are KGHSH and LQKENI. The CDR3 spans 14 residues. Here the CDR3 DNA reads TGTGCCAGCTCAACAATAGCGGGAGAAGAGACCCAGTACTTC. Encoded protein: CASSTIAGEETQYF.

This clone was seen just once. V is TRBV9 and J is TRBJ2-7; TRBD1 matches at 9 bases. From germline, CDR1 is SGDLS and CDR2 YYNGEE. The J segment lost 3 bases and the V segment lost 3 bases, leaving 7 bases of the junction unmatched. The CDR3 contains 15 residues. The chain's CDR3 is CASSAAGTGNYEQYF. The CDR3 DNA follows: TGTGCCAGCAGCGCGGCCGGGACAGGGAACTACGAGCAGTACTTC.

To note about this clone: The junction shows a germline mismatch at one end, possibly a read error. The chain employs TRBV6-5 and TRBJ2-7, with 7 bases identical to TRBD2. Germline CDR1 and CDR2: MNHEY and SVGAGI. CDR3 length: 14 residues. The CDR3 loop is CASSTPTSSNEQYF. Written as DNA, the CDR3 is TGTGCCAGCAGTACCCCGACTAGCTCCAACGAGCAGTACTTC.

V usage is TRBV18 and J usage is TRBJ2-7; D is perhaps TRBD1 (5 bases). V was clipped by 2 bases and J by 1 base, with 9 bases between them. Germline V CDR1 and CDR2: KGHSH, LQKENI. The CDR3 is 14 residues long. CDR3 sequence: CASSPETASYEQYF. In DNA, the CDR3 is TGTGCCAGCTCACCAGAGACAGCTTCCTACGAGCAGTACTTC.

This clone was detected only once. The V and J genes are TRBV28 and TRBJ1-5, with a tentative D call TRBD1 (6 bases). Germline assignment: CDR1 MDHEN and CDR2 SYDVKM. This CDR3 spans 16 amino acids. Trimming stripped 6 bases from V and 1 base from J, with 16 bases between. Here the CDR3 DNA reads TGTGCCAGCAGCCGGGGGGGGCGGCCGAGCAATCAGCCCCAGCATTTT. It is translated as CASSRGGRPSNQPQHF. The full variable domain, rest sourced from reference TRBV28 and TRBJ1-5, is DVKVTQSSRYLVKRTGEKVFLECVQDMDHENMFWYRQDPGLGLRLIYFSYDVKMKEKGDIPEGYSVSREKKERFSLILESASTNQTSMYLCASSRGGRPSNQPQHFGDGTRLSIL.

As concerns this clone: Its ends do not fully match the called genes, so a read error is possible. J is TRBJ1-6 and V is TRBV7-2; the D gene is possibly TRBD1 (5 bases). The CDR3 contains 16 residues. Germline V gene lookup returns CDR1 SGHTA and CDR2 FQGNSA. The CDR3 DNA sequence: TGTGCCAGCAGCTCAGACAGCCCCGTCTATAATTCACCCCCCCACTTT. Amino acid sequence: CASSSDSPVYNSPPHF.

Turning to this clone: A read error may account for a junction end that differs from germline. V usage is TRBV7-7 and J usage is TRBJ2-7; weak D call: TRBD1 (6 bases). Germline loops: CDR1 SSHAT, CDR2 FNYEAQ (reference sequence). The CDR3 is 15 residues long. The CDR3 loop reads CASSPVKGGLYEQYF. For the CDR3, the DNA is TGTGCTAGCAGCCCTGTAAAAGGGGGTCTCTACGAGCAGTACTTC. Full variable domain (outside the CDR3, taken from reference TRBV7-7 and TRBJ2-7): GAGVSQSPRYKVTKRGQDVTLRCDPISSHATLYWYQQALGQGPEFLTYFNYEAQPDKSGLPSDRFSAERPEGSISTLTIQRTEQRDSAMYRCASSPVKGGLYEQYFGPGTRLTVT.

The chain is built from TRBV27 and TRBJ1-5, with 7 bases lining up with TRBD1. This CDR3 has 15 residues. V lost 5 bases to trimming and J lost 4 bases; unmatched junction nucleotides: 8. CDR1 and CDR2 (germline): MNHEY, SMNVEV (reference sequence). CDR3 protein: CASSGTAAPNQPQHF. Here the CDR3 DNA reads TGTGCCAGCAGTGGGACAGCCGCACCGAATCAGCCCCAGCATTTT.

The rearrangement links TRBV6-4 to TRBJ2-2; 7 nucleotides align to TRBD2. The CDR3 contains 15 residues. V trimming: 5 bases; J trimming: 2 bases; junction bases outside the gene matches: 5. Looked up from germline, CDR1 is MRHNA and CDR2 is SNTAGT. For the CDR3, the DNA is TGTGCCAGCAGTTTCGGCGGGAGTAACACCGGGGAGCTGTTTTTT. This codes for CASSFGGSNTGELFF.

This chain uses TRBV19 with TRBJ2-7; TRBD1 matches 8 bases. V was pared by 4 bases and J by 2 bases, with 7 bases of the junction left unmatched. The CDR3 covers 15 residues. Per the germline V gene, CDR1 is LNHDA and CDR2 is SQIVND (reference sequence). This CDR3 is CASSTPGQAAYEQYF. The CDR3 bases are TGTGCCAGTAGTACCCCGGGACAGGCAGCCTACGAGCAGTACTTC.

The chain employs TRBV30 and TRBJ1-4, with 8 bases lining up with TRBD1. The CDR3 covers 14 residues. Germline loops: CDR1 GTSNPN, CDR2 SVGIG (reference sequence). The ends lost 8 bases at V and 0 bases at J; junction bases unmatched: 5. The CDR3 loop reads CAGQGPATNEKLFF. The DNA of the CDR3 is TGTGCCGGACAGGGCCCTGCAACTAATGAAAAACTGTTTTTT.

This sequence joins TRBV7-2 and TRBJ2-5; 7 bases match TRBD2. CDR1 and CDR2 from the germline V gene are SGHTA and FQGNSA. This CDR3 is built from 15 residues. With V trimmed by 0 bases and J by 3 bases, 4 bases remained unmatched. In DNA, the CDR3 is TGTGCCAGCAGCTTAGCTGGACTAGTAAAAGAGACCCAGTACTTC. Amino acids: CASSLAGLVKETQYF.

This clone was counted a single time. Germline and junction disagree at one end, which may indicate a read error. This specimen includes other DNA sequences encoding the same CDR3. The rearrangement links TRBV28 to TRBJ2-5; no firm D call. The germline CDR1 and CDR2 sequences are MDHEN and SYDVKM. CDR3 length equals 16 residues. CDR3 loop: CASSLIETEQEGTQYF. DNA of the CDR3: TGCGCCAGCAGTTTAATAGAGACGGAGCAAGAAGGGACCCAGTACTTC.

J is TRBJ2-3 and V is TRBV10-3, with 10 bases that match TRBD1. Looked up from germline, CDR1 is ENHRY and CDR2 is SYGVKD. The CDR3 length is 15 residues. V trimming: 0 bases; J trimming: 4 bases; junction bases outside the gene matches: 1. In DNA, the CDR3 is TGTGCCATCAGTGAGTCGACAGGGGGCGCAGATACGCAGTATTTT. Translation: CAISESTGGADTQYF.

The rearrangement uses TRBV5-1 and TRBJ2-7; D might be TRBD2 (6 bases). V lost 0 bases to trimming and J lost 7 bases, with 11 bases between them. This CDR3 comprises 13 residues. CDR1 SGHRS and CDR2 YFSETQ come from the germline V gene. In DNA form, the CDR3 reads TGCGCCAGCAGCTTGGAGCCTGCGGGGGAGCAGTACTTC. This gives the protein CASSLEPAGEQYF.

The rearrangement links TRBV5-7 to TRBJ1-2; 8 nucleotides match TRBD1. TRBV5-7 is an ORF for which the function is uncertain. V gave up 2 bases and J gave up 3 bases; unmatched junction bases: 3. The CDR3 is 14 amino acids. Here the CDR3 reads CASSFKQGDYGYTF. The CDR3 bases are TGTGCCAGCAGCTTCAAACAGGGGGACTATGGCTACACCTTC.

The chain uses TRBV18 and TRBJ2-7, with a tentative D call TRBD1 (6 bases). This CDR3 contains 13 residues. Trimming left V 1 base short and J 7 bases short, with 11 bases between. The germline V gene has CDR1 KGHSH and CDR2 LQKENI. In DNA form, the CDR3 reads TGTGCCAGCTCACCACAGGACAGAGGTGAGCAGTACTTC. Translated, it gives CASSPQDRGEQYF.

This chain connects TRBV27 to TRBJ2-7; 10 positions match TRBD2. The CDR3 extends over 15 amino acids. The germline V gene has CDR1 MNHEY and CDR2 SMNVEV (reference sequence). V lost 2 bases to trimming and J lost 4 bases; unmatched junction nucleotides: 5. The CDR3 nucleotides are TGTGCCAGCAGTTTACAGCGGGAGGGAGTGTACGAGCAGTACTTC. The encoded protein is CASSLQREGVYEQYF.

The chain recombines TRBV2 with TRBJ1-1, with TRBD1 as a possible D gene (5 bases). Germline lookup yields CDR1 SNHLY and CDR2 FYNNEI. Trimming took off 6 bases at V and 5 bases at J, with 13 bases between the two ends. The CDR3 has 13 residues. CDR3 bases: TGTGCCAGCAGACCGGGACTGGGGACTGAAGCTTTCTTT. Translated, it gives CASRPGLGTEAFF. Based on the CDR3 plus reference TRBV2 and TRBJ1-1, the full variable domain is EPEVTQTPSHQVTQMGQEVILRCVPISNHLYFYWYRQILGQKVEFLVSFYNNEISEKSEIFDDQFSVERPDGSNFTLKIRSTKLEDSAMYFCASRPGLGTEAFFGQGTRLTVV.

This clone occurred once. The chain joins TRBV19 to TRBJ1-1, with 7 bases aligning to TRBD1. The CDR3 is 18 amino acids. The ends lost 3 bases at V and 2 bases at J; junction bases unmatched: 15. Germline V gives CDR1 LNHDA, CDR2 SQIVND (reference sequence). CDR3 in amino acids: CASSMDPRPGQLNTEAFF. DNA of the CDR3: TGTGCCAGTAGTATGGACCCCAGGCCGGGACAGCTAAACACTGAAGCTTTCTTT. The entire variable domain, with the rest obtained from reference TRBV19 and TRBJ1-1, is as follows: DGGITQSPKYLFRKEGQNVTLSCEQNLNHDAMYWYRQDPGQGLRLIYYSQIVNDFQKGDIAEGYSVSREKKESFPLTVTSAQKNPTAFYLCASSMDPRPGQLNTEAFFGQGTRLTVV.

The chain has TRBV15 and TRBJ2-7; 10 nucleotides match TRBD1. The length of the CDR3 is 15 residues. The V segment lost 6 bases and the J segment 0 bases; nucleotides outside the gene matches: 5. Per the germline V gene, CDR1 is LNHNV and CDR2 is YYDKDF (reference sequence). The CDR3 sequence: CATRPTGGLSYEQYF. CDR3 nucleotide sequence: TGTGCCACCAGACCGACAGGGGGCCTCTCCTACGAGCAGTACTTC.

As concerns this clone: Additional DNA sequences in this sample encode the identical CDR3. This chain joins TRBV4-1 and TRBJ2-1; a weak D match, TRBD2 (5 bases). The CDR3 sequence is 16 residues long. Trimming cost V 2 bases and J 0 bases, with 11 bases left between them. The germline V gene has CDR1 MGHRA and CDR2 YSYEKL. CDR3 sequence: CASSQPTRSSYNEQFF. The DNA for the CDR3 is TGCGCCAGCAGCCAACCCACTAGGAGCTCCTACAATGAGCAGTTCTTC.